The 27 T cell receptor beta chains below come from one sample, sequenced in a study of T cells in Graves' hyperthyroidism and ophthalmopathy. What was amplified from RNA transcripts were TCR beta CDR3 regions. A set of HTBI primers served as the primers for a first-round RT-PCR of the TCR CDR3. TCRdb reprocessed the multiplex PCR reads via MiXCR and lists one record per CDR3 protein. The sample holds about 570,000 distinct CDR3 sequences, 14% seen once. The sequenced sample consisted of blood. The receptors derive from a woman aged 35 to 49 with Graves' hyperthyroidism.

In this sample, this clonotype turned up a few times. The J gene is TRBJ2-7, the V gene TRBV7-6; TRBD2 matches 12 bases. The CDR3 loop spans 15 amino acids. Losses at the gene ends were 5 bases for V and 7 bases for J; bases not matched to a gene: 9. The germline V gene has CDR1 SGHVS and CDR2 FNYEAQ. The CDR3 nucleotides are TGTGCCAGCAGCCCCCGACTAGCGGGAGCTTGGGAGCAGTACTTC. Translated, it gives CASSPRLAGAWEQYF.

This clonotype has only a few counts. The gene calls are TRBV14 and TRBJ2-1, with D maybe TRBD2 (5 bases). Between the trimmed V and J ends, which lost 2 bases and 0 bases, there was a span of 11 bases. Germline lookup yields CDR1 SGHDN and CDR2 FVKESK. The CDR3 covers 16 residues. Here the CDR3 reads CASSQFGESSYNEQFF. CDR3 sequence (DNA): TGTGCCAGCAGCCAATTTGGGGAGAGCTCCTACAATGAGCAGTTCTTC.

The V gene is TRBV7-2, the J gene TRBJ1-2; D is ambiguous. The CDR3 has 14 residues. Germline CDR1 reads SGHTA; CDR2 reads FQGNSA. Trimming left V 5 bases short and J 7 bases short, with 17 bases between. This chain's CDR3 is CASSVSAAERGYTF. The CDR3 DNA is TGTGCCAGCAGCGTATCGGCTGCTGAGCGTGGCTACACCTTC.

This clonotype turned up a few times. This chain connects TRBV20-1 to TRBJ2-5; D remains ambiguous. The germline CDR1 and CDR2 sequences are DFQATT and SNEGSKA (reference sequence). The CDR3 is 12 amino acids. The CDR3 loop is CTLVGLGETQYF. CDR3 coding DNA: TGCACACTCGTAGGGTTGGGAGAGACCCAGTACTTC.

This clonotype has at least ten counts. The gene calls are TRBV13 and TRBJ2-1, with 13 bases aligning to TRBD2. CDR1 and CDR2 from the germline V gene are PRHDT and FYEKMQ (reference sequence). The CDR3 totals 15 residues. V shed 5 bases, J shed 6 bases, and the junction held 4 bases outside the gene matches. The chain's CDR3 is CASSHRTSGSNEQFF. CDR3 bases: TGTGCCAGCAGCCACAGGACTAGCGGGAGCAATGAGCAGTTCTTC. The entire variable domain, with the rest obtained from reference TRBV13 and TRBJ2-1, is as follows: AAGVIQSPRHLIKEKRETATLKCYPIPRHDTVYWYQQGPGQDPQFLISFYEKMQSDKGSIPDRFSAQQFSDYHSELNMSSLELGDSALYFCASSHRTSGSNEQFFGPGTRLTVL.

The chain uses TRBV28 and TRBJ1-1; D not certain. V was trimmed by 3 bases and J by 0 bases, leaving 11 bases between them. The germline V gene encodes CDR1 MDHEN and CDR2 SYDVKM. The CDR3 is 15 residues long. DNA for the CDR3: TGTGCCAGCAGTTTCTCAGGACTCATGAACACTGAAGCTTTCTTT. Amino acid sequence: CASSFSGLMNTEAFF.

There are many counts of this clonotype. The chain has TRBV7-9 and TRBJ2-1; possibly TRBD2 for D (5 bases). CDR3 length: 13 residues. Germline assignment: CDR1 SEHNR and CDR2 FQNEAQ (reference sequence). Trimming shortened V by 6 bases and J by 5 bases, and 11 bases separated the two germline ends. The CDR3 nucleotides read TGTGCCAGCAGGACCGGACTTGACAATGAGCAGTTCTTC. Protein sequence: CASRTGLDNEQFF.

In its sample, this clonotype was seen many times. The rearrangement uses TRBV20-1 and TRBJ1-2; 8 bases agree with TRBD1. Germline CDR1 is DFQATT and CDR2 is SNEGSKA (reference sequence). The V segment lost 1 base and the J segment 3 bases; nucleotides outside the gene matches: 7. This CDR3 spans 15 amino acids. The CDR3 DNA is TGCAGTGCTAGAGGGGGACAGGCAGGGGACTATGGCTACACCTTC. This sequence encodes CSARGGQAGDYGYTF.

This clonotype was recorded many times. The chain is built from TRBV2 and TRBJ1-2; TRBD1 aligns across 7 bases. Germline values: CDR1 SNHLY, CDR2 FYNNEI. V lost 8 bases to trimming and J lost 8 bases; unmatched junction nucleotides: 11. The length of the CDR3 is 13 residues. This chain's CDR3 is CASRAGGREGYTF. CDR3 DNA: TGTGCCAGCCGGGCAGGGGGGCGAGAAGGCTACACCTTC.

This clonotype occurred many times. The rearrangement links TRBV7-8 to TRBJ2-7; 9 nucleotides align to TRBD2. The germline V gene has CDR1 SGHVS and CDR2 FQNEAQ. This CDR3 comprises 14 residues. V dropped 3 bases and J dropped 5; count of bases not matched to a gene: 5. CDR3 loop: CASSFVAGVHEQYF. CDR3 DNA: TGTGCCAGCAGCTTTGTAGCGGGAGTACACGAGCAGTACTTC.

This clonotype was seen a few times. The chain uses TRBV27 and TRBJ2-2, with 12 bases aligning to TRBD2. With 1 base clipped from V and 6 bases from J, the junction kept 15 bases outside the gene matches. Germline V gene sequence: CDR1 MNHEY, CDR2 SMNVEV (reference sequence). The CDR3 has 20 residues. The CDR3 sequence is CASSLYSSASGRAAAGELFF. The CDR3 DNA sequence: TGTGCCAGCAGTTTATATTCGTCGGCTAGCGGGAGGGCCGCTGCCGGGGAGCTGTTTTTT.

A few counts support this clonotype. The chain recombines TRBV6-1 with TRBJ2-5; D gene uncertain. Germline CDR1 and CDR2: MNHNS and SASEGT. This CDR3 has 12 residues. Trimming cost V 3 bases and J 3 bases, with 5 bases left between them. CDR3 amino acids: CASSEQEETQYF. As DNA, the CDR3 is TGTGCCAGCAGTGAGCAGGAAGAGACCCAGTACTTC.

This sequence joins TRBV10-3 and TRBJ2-2; D is uncertain. Germline loops: CDR1 ENHRY, CDR2 SYGVKD. V was clipped by 4 bases and J by 8 bases, with 11 bases between them. The CDR3 totals 13 residues. The CDR3 nucleotides read TGTGCCATCAGTGTCGACGGCACGGGGGAGCTGTTTTTT. Its protein is CAISVDGTGELFF.

This clonotype turned up a few times. A much larger clone lies a single base off, so this may be a read error. The chain recombines TRBV6-1 with TRBJ2-6; D is unresolved. Germline V CDR1 and CDR2: MNHNS, SASEGT. V gave up 0 bases and J gave up 13 bases, with 16 bases separating them. The CDR3 has 15 residues. The CDR3 sequence is CASSEAVQTKTVLTF. The CDR3 bases are TGTGCCAGCAGTGAAGCGGTACAGACCAAGACAGTCCTGACTTTC.

This clonotype was counted at least ten times. The chain links TRBV30 to TRBJ1-1, with D unclear. The CDR3 is made up of 12 amino acids. Germline V gives CDR1 GTSNPN, CDR2 SVGIG (reference sequence). V was pared by 2 bases and J by 7 bases, with 11 bases between. In DNA form, the CDR3 reads TGTGCCTGGAGTACAATTAGCGGTGAAGCTTTCTTT. It codes for CAWSTISGEAFF. The variable domain in full, with the rest retrieved from reference TRBV30 and TRBJ1-1, is SQTIHQWPATLVQPVGSPLSLECTVEGTSNPNLYWYRQAAGRGLQLLFYSVGIGQISSEVPQNLSASRPQDRQFILSSKKLLLSDSGFYLCAWSTISGEAFFGQGTRLTVV.

This clonotype was seen more than once but under ten times. V usage is TRBV24-1 and J usage is TRBJ2-1, with D perhaps TRBD2 (6 bases). With 9 bases removed from V and 2 bases from J, the gap between germline ends came to 10 bases. CDR1 and CDR2 from the germline V gene are KGHDR and SFDVKD. The CDR3 contains 13 residues. The CDR3 region has the DNA TGTGCCACCGCGTGGGGGGCCTACAATGAGCAGTTCTTC. It yields the protein CATAWGAYNEQFF.

This clonotype has ten or more counts. This chain connects TRBV3-1 to TRBJ1-1; D may be TRBD1 (5 bases). V shed 5 bases and J shed 0 bases, with 10 bases lying between them. Germline V lookup: CDR1 LGHDT, CDR2 YNNKEL (reference sequence). The CDR3 is 14 residues long. CDR3 nucleotide sequence: TGTGCCAGCAGCACGGGGACTCTGAACACTGAAGCTTTCTTT. Amino acid sequence: CASSTGTLNTEAFF.

This clonotype was seen at least ten times. The J gene is TRBJ2-7, the V gene TRBV28; TRBD2 might be the D (6 bases). V was pared by 1 base and J by 2 bases, with 9 bases between. Germline CDR1 and CDR2: MDHEN and SYDVKM. CDR3 size: 14 residues. In DNA, the CDR3 is TGTGCCAGCAGTTTATTGGGCGGGACCTACGAGCAGTACTTC. This sequence encodes CASSLLGGTYEQYF.

This clonotype was picked up a small number of times. J is TRBJ2-2 and V is TRBV9, with D possibly TRBD1 on 6 matching bases. Germline assignment: CDR1 SGDLS and CDR2 YYNGEE. Trimming took 3 bases from V and 2 from J, leaving 20 bases between them. The CDR3 is 18 residues long. The CDR3 coding sequence is TGTGCCAGCAGCGAAGAAACAGGGACCTACTTTAACACCGGGGAGCTGTTTTTT. It codes for CASSEETGTYFNTGELFF.

This clonotype has at least ten counts. This chain joins TRBV5-1 and TRBJ2-2, with 11 bases lining up with TRBD2. The CDR3 spans 14 residues. Germline loops: CDR1 SGHRS, CDR2 YFSETQ. The junction had 2 bases not matched to a gene; V was cut back by 5 bases and J by 5 bases. The CDR3 loop is CASRGLAATGELFF. In DNA, the CDR3 is TGCGCCAGCAGGGGACTAGCGGCAACCGGGGAGCTGTTTTTT.

This chain links TRBV20-1 with TRBJ1-4; tentatively, D is TRBD1 (5 bases). CDR1 and CDR2 from the germline V gene are DFQATT and SNEGSKA (reference sequence). Trimming removed 1 base from V and 7 bases from J, with 10 bases in between. The CDR3 sequence is 13 residues long. In nucleotides, the CDR3 is TGCAGTGCTAGAGGGCAGGGAGGTGAAAAACTGTTTTTT. Residues: CSARGQGGEKLFF.

This clonotype was observed many times. The J gene is TRBJ1-1, the V gene TRBV20-1; D gene ambiguous. The CDR3 sequence is 15 residues long. Germline CDR1 is DFQATT and CDR2 is SNEGSKA (reference sequence). V lost 4 bases and J 0 bases, leaving 15 bases between the germline ends. CDR3 sequence reads: CSATEAESMNTEAFF. The CDR3 DNA is TGCAGTGCTACGGAGGCCGAAAGCATGAACACTGAAGCTTTCTTT.

The sample holds many counts of this clonotype. The gene calls are TRBV7-8 and TRBJ2-7, with a possible D match to TRBD2 (5 bases). Trimming took 3 bases from V and 0 from J, leaving 15 bases between them. The CDR3 contains 16 residues. Germline V lookup: CDR1 SGHVS, CDR2 FQNEAQ. CDR3 nucleotide sequence: TGTGCCAGCAGCTTCCTGCCGACAACTAGCTCCTACGAGCAGTACTTC. Protein sequence: CASSFLPTTSSYEQYF.

This clonotype came up many times. V and J are TRBV12-3 or TRBV12-4 and TRBJ1-5, with D possibly being TRBD1 (5 bases). The CDR3 runs 15 residues. The V end lost 3 bases, the J end lost 1 base, and 10 bases lay between the germline ends. CDR3: CASSFGGESNQPQHF. The CDR3 coding sequence is TGTGCCAGCAGTTTTGGAGGGGAGAGCAATCAGCCCCAGCATTTT.

J is TRBJ2-1 and V is TRBV7-2, with 10 bases matching TRBD1. The CDR3 length is 13 residues. J was trimmed by 10 bases and V by 6 bases; bases with no gene match: 6. Germline V gene lookup returns CDR1 SGHTA and CDR2 FQGNSA. CDR3 sequence reads: CASRQGQGGEQFF. For the CDR3, the DNA is TGTGCCAGCAGACAAGGACAGGGGGGCGAGCAGTTCTTC.

This clonotype came up a few times. The chain recombines TRBV12-3 or TRBV12-4 with TRBJ1-3; D is possibly TRBD1 (6 bases). Deletions cut 5 bases from V and 0 bases from J, with 23 bases between. The CDR3 runs 19 residues. This CDR3 reads CASSQQKQGTGRSGNTIYF. The DNA of the CDR3 is TGTGCCAGCAGTCAACAAAAACAGGGAACGGGGCGCTCTGGAAACACCATATATTTT.

The table lists this clonotype with many counts. The chain couples TRBV6-1 to TRBJ2-1; tentative D call: TRBD1 (6 bases). CDR3 length: 14 residues. Trimming left V 5 bases short and J 7 bases short, with 15 bases between. Germline lookup yields CDR1 MNHNS and CDR2 SASEGT. The CDR3 DNA reads TGTGCCAGCAGTACCCCTACAGGGATTAATGAGCAGTTCTTC. It yields the protein CASSTPTGINEQFF.